Following are 2 T cell receptor beta chains from one sample sequenced in a study of cytomegalovirus exposure and HLA in healthy donors. 60 Vbeta and 13 Jbeta primers were used in PCR. Using immunoSEQ multiplex PCR, the repertoire was profiled, and TCRdb retains in-frame clones only, with some absent. The sample has around 140,000 clones; roughly three quarters are singletons. Sequencing was carried out using PBMCs. These receptors came from a woman aged 55-69 years in good health and CMV-seronegative.

V and J are TRBV7-6 and TRBJ2-7; 9 nucleotides match TRBD2. Germline lookup yields CDR1 SGHVS and CDR2 FNYEAQ. The ends lost 5 bases at V and 4 bases at J; junction bases unmatched: 9. CDR3 length: 15 amino acids. The CDR3 DNA sequence: TGTGCCAGCAGCCTACTACTAGCGGGCGGGTACGAGCAGTACTTC. Encoded protein: CASSLLLAGGYEQYF.

The V gene is TRBV6-5, the J gene TRBJ2-5, with 8 bases identical to TRBD1. Germline trimming cut 4 bases from V and 5 bases from J; bases unmatched to any gene: 0. The CDR3 consists of 12 residues. Germline V gene data show CDR1 as MNHEY and CDR2 as SVGAGI. DNA of the CDR3: TGTGCCAGCAGTTGGACAGGGGAGACCCAGTACTTC. Its translation is CASSWTGETQYF.